This T cell receptor (beta chain) was documented in a study of blood T cell repertoires in COVID-19. Germline CDR1 reads MNHEY; CDR2 reads SVGAGI. CDR3 size: 15 residues. Trimming removed 1 base from V and 1 base from J, with 10 bases in between. Source study methods: Reference gene primer amplification in the assay estimated nucleated cell counts. Using immunoSEQ multiplex PCR, the repertoire was profiled, and TCRdb retains in-frame clones only, with some absent. V, J and clone size reflect that table, while D and trimming were determined from the DNA. The sample contains approximately 250,000 clones, 86% of which appear only once.

Sequencing used peripheral blood. The V gene is TRBV6-5, the J gene TRBJ1-1; D is possibly TRBD1 (6 bases). The sequence was collected from a woman aged 65 to 85 with COVID-19, enrolled during active disease. Written as DNA, the CDR3 is TGTGCCAGCAGTTACTGGGGAGGGGGGAACACTGAAGCTTTCTTT. Its protein product is CASSYWGGGNTEAFF.